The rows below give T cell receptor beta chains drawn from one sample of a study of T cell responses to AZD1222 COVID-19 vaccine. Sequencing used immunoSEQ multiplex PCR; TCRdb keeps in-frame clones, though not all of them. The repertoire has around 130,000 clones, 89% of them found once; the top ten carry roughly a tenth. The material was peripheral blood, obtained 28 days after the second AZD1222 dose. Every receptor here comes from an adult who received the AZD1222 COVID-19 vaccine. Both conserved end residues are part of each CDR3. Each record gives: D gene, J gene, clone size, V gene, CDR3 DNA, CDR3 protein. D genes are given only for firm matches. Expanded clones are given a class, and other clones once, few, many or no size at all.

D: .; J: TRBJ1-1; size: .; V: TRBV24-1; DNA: TGTGCCACCAGTGATTCAAAGGCGGGGAACACTGAAGCTTTCTTT; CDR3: CATSDSKAGNTEAFF
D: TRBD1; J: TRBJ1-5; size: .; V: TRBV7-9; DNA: TGTGCCAGCAGCTCACAGGGGGCTAATCAGCCCCAGCATTTT; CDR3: CASSSQGANQPQHF
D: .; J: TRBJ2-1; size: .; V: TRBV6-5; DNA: TGTGCCAGCAGCCCCCTCGGAGCTTACAATGAGCAGTTCTTC; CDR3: CASSPLGAYNEQFF
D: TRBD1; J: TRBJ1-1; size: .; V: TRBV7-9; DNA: TGTGCCAGCAGCTTCTCGACAGGGGGCACTGAAGCTTTCTTT; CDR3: CASSFSTGGTEAFF
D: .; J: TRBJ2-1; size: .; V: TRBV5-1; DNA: TGCGCCAGCAGCTTAGGGCCAACCTACAATGAGCAGTTCTTC; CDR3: CASSLGPTYNEQFF
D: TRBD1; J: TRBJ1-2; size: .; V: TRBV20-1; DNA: TGCAGTGCTAGTGGGACAGGGGGCGCGGGCTACACCTTC; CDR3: CSASGTGGAGYTF
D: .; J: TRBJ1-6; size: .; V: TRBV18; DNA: TGTGCCAGCTCACCAGGGCAGGATTCACCCCTCCACTTT; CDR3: CASSPGQDSPLHF
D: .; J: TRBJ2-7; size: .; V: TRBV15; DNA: TGTGCCACCAGCGGAACAGGCCACGAGCAGTACTTC; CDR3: CATSGTGHEQYF
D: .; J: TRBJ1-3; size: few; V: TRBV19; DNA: TGTGCCAGTAGTATAATCGAGGGGTCTGGAAACACCATATATTTT; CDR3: CASSIIEGSGNTIYF
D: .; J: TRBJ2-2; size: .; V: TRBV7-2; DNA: TGTGCCAGCAGCCAGAACCCCATGGCTACCGGGGAGCTGTTTTTT; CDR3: CASSQNPMATGELFF
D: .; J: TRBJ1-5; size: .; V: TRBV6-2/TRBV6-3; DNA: TGTGCCAGCAGTACCCACGTTGGACATTATAGCAATCAGCCCCAGCATTTT; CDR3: CASSTHVGHYSNQPQHF
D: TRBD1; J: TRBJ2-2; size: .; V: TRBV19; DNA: TGTGCCAGTAGTATATCTCCCGGGCAGGGGGCCACCGGGGAGCTGTTTTTT; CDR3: CASSISPGQGATGELFF
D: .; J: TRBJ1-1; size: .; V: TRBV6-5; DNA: TGTGCCAGCGGGGGAGGGATTGAAGCTTTCTTT; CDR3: CASGGGIEAFF
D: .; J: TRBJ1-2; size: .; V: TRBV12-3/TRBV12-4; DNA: TGTGCCAGCAGTGAATACAGGGATGGCTACACCTTC; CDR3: CASSEYRDGYTF
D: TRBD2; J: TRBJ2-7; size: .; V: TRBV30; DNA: TGTGCCTGGAGTTCCGGGACCGGGGGGGTGAAGCAGTACTTC; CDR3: CAWSSGTGGVKQYF
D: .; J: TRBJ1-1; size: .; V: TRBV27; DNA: TGTGCCAGCAGTTTATCCCCCGGGTTCACTGAAGCTTTCTTT; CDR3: CASSLSPGFTEAFF
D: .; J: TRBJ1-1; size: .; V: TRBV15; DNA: TGTGCCACCAGCAGGGACATAAACACTGAAGCTTTCTTT; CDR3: CATSRDINTEAFF
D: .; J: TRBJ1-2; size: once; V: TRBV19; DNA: TGTGCCAGTAGTATAGATCTACGAGGGGATAACTATGGCTACACCTTC; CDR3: CASSIDLRGDNYGYTF
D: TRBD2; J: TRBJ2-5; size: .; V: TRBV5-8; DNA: TGTGCCAGCAGCTTTGTGGCGGGAGGGCCGAAGACCCAGTACTTC; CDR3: CASSFVAGGPKTQYF
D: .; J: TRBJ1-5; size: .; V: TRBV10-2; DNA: TGCGCCAGCATGGAGGGACTTAGCAATCAGCCCCAGCATTTT; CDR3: CASMEGLSNQPQHF
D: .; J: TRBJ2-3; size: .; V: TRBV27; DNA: TGTGCCAGCACCCTTTATCAGGGCTCGGATACGCAGTATTTT; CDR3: CASTLYQGSDTQYF
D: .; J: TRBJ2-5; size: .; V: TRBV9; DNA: TGTGCCAGCAGCGTAGGGGCTAGCGACCACCAAGAGACCCAGTACTTC; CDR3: CASSVGASDHQETQYF
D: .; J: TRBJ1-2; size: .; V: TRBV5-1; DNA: TGCGCCAGCAGCACGGACAGCTATGGCTACACCTTC; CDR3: CASSTDSYGYTF
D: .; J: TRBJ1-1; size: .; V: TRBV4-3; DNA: TGCGCCAGCAGCCAAGAGGGCCGAGTAGGAGCTTTCTTT; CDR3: CASSQEGRVGAFF
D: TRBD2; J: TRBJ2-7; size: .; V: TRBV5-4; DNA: TGTGCCAGCAGCTTGGATCTTACTAGCGGGGCTGAGCAGTACTTC; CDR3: CASSLDLTSGAEQYF
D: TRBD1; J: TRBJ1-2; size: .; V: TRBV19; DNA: TGTGCCAGTACCCCCGGGACAGTAACAGGTGGCTACACCTTC; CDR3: CASTPGTVTGGYTF
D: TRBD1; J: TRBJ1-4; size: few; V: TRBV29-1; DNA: TGCAGCGTTTTAGGACAGGTGGGGGAAAAACTGTTTTTT; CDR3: CSVLGQVGEKLFF
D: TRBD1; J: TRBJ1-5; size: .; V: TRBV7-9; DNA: TGTGCCAGCAGCTTAAGTTCCGGGACAGATCAGCCCCAGCATTTT; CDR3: CASSLSSGTDQPQHF
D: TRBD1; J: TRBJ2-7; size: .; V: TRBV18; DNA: TGTGCCAGCTCAGCTGACTTCCTCAGGGGGCGGACGTCCGAGCAGTACTTC; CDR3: CASSADFLRGRTSEQYF
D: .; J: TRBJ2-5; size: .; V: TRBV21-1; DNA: TGTGCCAGCAGCAAAGCGCTTGCGGAGACCCAGTACTTC; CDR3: CASSKALAETQYF